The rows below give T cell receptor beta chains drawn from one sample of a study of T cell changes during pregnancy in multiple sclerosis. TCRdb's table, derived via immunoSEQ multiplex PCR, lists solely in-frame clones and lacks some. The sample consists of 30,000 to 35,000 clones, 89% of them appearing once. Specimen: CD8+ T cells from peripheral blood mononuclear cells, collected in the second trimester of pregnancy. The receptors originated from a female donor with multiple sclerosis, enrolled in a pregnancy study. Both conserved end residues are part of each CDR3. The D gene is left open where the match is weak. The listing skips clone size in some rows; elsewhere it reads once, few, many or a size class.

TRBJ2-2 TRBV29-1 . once TGCAGCGTTGAACTAGGGGCTAACACCGGGGAGCTGTTTTTT CSVELGANTGELFF
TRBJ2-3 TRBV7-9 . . TGTGCCAGCAGCTTAAGTGTACTAGCATCCACAGATACGCAGTATTTT CASSLSVLASTDTQYF
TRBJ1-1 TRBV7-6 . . TGTGCCAGCAGCTCTTCGCCGGGCGGGACTGAAGCTTTCTTT CASSSSPGGTEAFF
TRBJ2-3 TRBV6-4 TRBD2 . TGTGCCAGCAGTGTGGGGACTAGCGGGGGAGATACGCAGTATTTT CASSVGTSGGDTQYF
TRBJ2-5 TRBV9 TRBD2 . TGTGCCAGCAGCGTTCGACTAGCAGACTATTCACGAGAGACCCAGTACTTC CASSVRLADYSRETQYF
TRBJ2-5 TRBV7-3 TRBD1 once TGTGCCAGCAGCTTAACAGGGGGCAGGGGAGAGACCCAGTACTTC CASSLTGGRGETQYF
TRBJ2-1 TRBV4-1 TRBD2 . TGCGCCAGCAGCCAAGCCGGGACTAGGGGTAGGGATGAGCAGTTCTTC CASSQAGTRGRDEQFF
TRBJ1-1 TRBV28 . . TGTGCCAGCAGTTTATCTGGGGAGACGGCTGAAGCTTTCTTT CASSLSGETAEAFF
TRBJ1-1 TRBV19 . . TGTGCCAGTAGTATTTTTCTTCCAGGTATGAACACTGAAGCTTTCTTT CASSIFLPGMNTEAFF
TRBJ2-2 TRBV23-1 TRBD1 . TGCGCCAGCAGTCAATCAGAATGGGACAGGATCAGACCCCGGGCTAACGCCGGGGAGCTGTTTTTT CASSQSEWDRIRPRANAGELFF
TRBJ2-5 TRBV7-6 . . TGTGCCAGCAGCTTAAGAGGCGAGACCCAGTACTTC CASSLRGETQYF
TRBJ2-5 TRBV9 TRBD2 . TGTGCCAGCAGCGTAGCGGCTAGCGGGAGGCGACAAGAGACCCAGTACTTC CASSVAASGRRQETQYF
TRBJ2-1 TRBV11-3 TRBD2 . TGTGCCAGCAGCCCACTAGCGGGAGAGATTGAGCAGTTCTTC CASSPLAGEIEQFF
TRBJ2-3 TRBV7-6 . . TGTGCCAGCAGCTTGAAGATCTCCAGGGGGGTCAACACAGATACGCAGTATTTT CASSLKISRGVNTDTQYF
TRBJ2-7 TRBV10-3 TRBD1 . TGTGCCATCAGTCTTCTCCGGGACAGATCCTACGAGCAGTACTTC CAISLLRDRSYEQYF
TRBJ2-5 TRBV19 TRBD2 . TGTGCCAGTAGTAGCGGGAGGTACCAAGAGACCCAGTACTTC CASSSGRYQETQYF
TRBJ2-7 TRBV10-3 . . TGTGCCATCAGTGTGGAGAGCTCCTACGAGCAGTACTTC CAISVESSYEQYF
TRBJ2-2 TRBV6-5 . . TGTGCCAGCGATGAGGGGACACACACCGGGGAGCTGTTTTTT CASDEGTHTGELFF
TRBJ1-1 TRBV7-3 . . TGTGCCAGCAGCGAGCGACTGGGACAGAACACTGAAGCTTTCTTT CASSERLGQNTEAFF
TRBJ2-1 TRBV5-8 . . TGTGCCAGCAGCTTAGGGGGTCAAAGGGCGCAGTTCTTC CASSLGGQRAQFF
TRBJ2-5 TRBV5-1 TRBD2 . TGCGCCAGCAGCGGGACTAGCGGAGAGACCCAGTACTTC CASSGTSGETQYF
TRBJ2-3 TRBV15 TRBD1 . TGTGCCACCAGGAACCCGAGGGGGCTTACAGATACGCAGTATTTT CATRNPRGLTDTQYF
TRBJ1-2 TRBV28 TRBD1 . TGTGCCAGCTATCTGACAGGGAGTTATGGCTACACCTTC CASYLTGSYGYTF
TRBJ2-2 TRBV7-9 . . TGTGCCAGCAGCCCCAGGGGGGACAACACCGGGGAGCTGTTTTTT CASSPRGDNTGELFF
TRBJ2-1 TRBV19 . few TGTGCCAGTAGTAAGGCCTCAATGGGGCACAATGAGCAGTTCTTC CASSKASMGHNEQFF
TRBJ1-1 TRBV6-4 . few TGTGCCAGCAGTCCGCAGGGTGAAAACACTGAAGCTTTCTTT CASSPQGENTEAFF
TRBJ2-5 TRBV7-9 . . TGTGCCAGCAGCCAGCCGTCCTGGGCAGAAGAGACCCAGTACTTC CASSQPSWAEETQYF
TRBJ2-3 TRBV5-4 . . TGTGCCAGCAGCTCAAACACAGATACGCAGTATTTT CASSSNTDTQYF
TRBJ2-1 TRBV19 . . TGTGCCACCAACGAGGGTTATTACAATGAGCAGTTCTTC CATNEGYYNEQFF
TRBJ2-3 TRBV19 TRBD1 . TGTGCCAGTAGTACCCCACGGACAGGGGGCACAGATACGCAGTATTTT CASSTPRTGGTDTQYF
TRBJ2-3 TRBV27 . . TGTGCCAGCAGCCGATCGACTAGCACAGATACGCAGTATTTT CASSRSTSTDTQYF
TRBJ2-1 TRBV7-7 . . TGTGCTAGCAGCTTTAACCAGGGCAATGAGCAGTTCTTC CASSFNQGNEQFF
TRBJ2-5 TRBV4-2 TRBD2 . TGTGCCAGCAGTCTCGAGGCTAGCGGGGCACAAGAGACCCAGTACTTC CASSLEASGAQETQYF
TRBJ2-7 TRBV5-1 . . TGCGCCAGCAGCTCGGGATCTAGCGAAAGCTCCTACGAGCAGTACTTC CASSSGSSESSYEQYF
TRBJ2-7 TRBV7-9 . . TGTGCCAGCAGCCGGACAGACTACGAGCAGTACTTC CASSRTDYEQYF
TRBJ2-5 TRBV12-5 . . TGTGCTAGTGGAACAGGGTTGGAAGAGACCCAGTACTTC CASGTGLEETQYF
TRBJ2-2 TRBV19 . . TGTGCCAGTAGTATAGATCTGGGACTGCTCGGGGAGCTGTTTTTT CASSIDLGLLGELFF
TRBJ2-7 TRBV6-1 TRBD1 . TGTGCCAGCAGGGATGAGGACAGGGGAACCTACGAGCAGTACTTC CASRDEDRGTYEQYF
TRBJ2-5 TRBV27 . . TGTGCCAGCAGTTACCTCGGACAGCCACAAGAGACCCAGTACTTC CASSYLGQPQETQYF
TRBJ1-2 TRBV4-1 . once TGCGCCAGCAGCCAAGTTGACAGCAACTATGGCTACACCTTC CASSQVDSNYGYTF
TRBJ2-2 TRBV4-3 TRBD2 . TGCGCCAGCAGCCAAGCGCTTCCTCTTGCGGGAGTGAAGACCGGGGAGCTGTTTTTT CASSQALPLAGVKTGELFF
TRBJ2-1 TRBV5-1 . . TGCGCCAGCAAATTCGATCCCAGTTGGGCGAACAATGAGCAGTTCTTC CASKFDPSWANNEQFF
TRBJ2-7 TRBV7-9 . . TGTGCCAGCAGTGCGGCCCTGTTGCGGGACGAGCAGTACTTC CASSAALLRDEQYF
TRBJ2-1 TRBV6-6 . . TGTGCCACCAAGGAACTAGAGCAGCAGTTCTTC CATKELEQQFF
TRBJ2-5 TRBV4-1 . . TGCGCCAGCAGCCAAGTTGCAGATCAAGAGACCCAGTACTTC CASSQVADQETQYF
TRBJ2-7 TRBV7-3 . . TGTGCCAGCAGCTTCACGCAAGGCGGGGTGCAGTACTTC CASSFTQGGVQYF
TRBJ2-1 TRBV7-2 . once TGTGCCAGCACCCCGGACGGGAGAGTCAATGAGCAGTTCTTC CASTPDGRVNEQFF
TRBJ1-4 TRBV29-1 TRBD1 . TGCAGCGTCCCTACAGGGGGCGCTGATGAAAAACTGTTTTTT CSVPTGGADEKLFF
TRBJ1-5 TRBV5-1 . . TGCGCCAGCAGCTTGGCCCCTTTGGGACTCAATCAGCCCCAGCATTTT CASSLAPLGLNQPQHF
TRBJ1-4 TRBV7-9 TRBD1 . TGTGCCAGCACCATAATCGGGACAGGGGATGAAAAACTGTTTTTT CASTIIGTGDEKLFF
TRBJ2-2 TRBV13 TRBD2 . TGTGCCAGCAGCTTAGTAGCGGGCCCCGGGGAGCTGTTTTTT CASSLVAGPGELFF
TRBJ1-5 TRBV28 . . TGTGCCAGCAGCCTGCGCGTAGGCAATCAGCCCCAGCATTTT CASSLRVGNQPQHF
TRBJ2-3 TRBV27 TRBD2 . TGTGCCAGCAGTAGGTGGCGGGCGGGGGGTAGCACAGATACGCAGTATTTT CASSRWRAGGSTDTQYF
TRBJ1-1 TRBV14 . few TGTGCCAGCAGCGCGTTTTCGAACACTGAAGCTTTCTTT CASSAFSNTEAFF
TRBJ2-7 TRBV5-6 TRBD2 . TGTGCCAGCAGCCATGAGTCGACTAGCGCGCTCTCCTACGAGCAGTACTTC CASSHESTSALSYEQYF
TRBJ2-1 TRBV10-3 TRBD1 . TGTGCCATCAGGGACCGACGGACAGGGCCCAATGAGCAGTTCTTC CAIRDRRTGPNEQFF
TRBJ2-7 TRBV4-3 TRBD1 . TGCGCCAGCAGCCAAGGCCGGGACAGGGGGGGATACGAGCAGTACTTC CASSQGRDRGGYEQYF